The 21 T cell receptor beta chains listed next were all sequenced from one sample in a study of T cells in Graves' hyperthyroidism and ophthalmopathy (dated by TCRdb to between 2018 and 2020). The library was obtained by multiplex PCR. Sequencing took place on an Illumina HiSeq 2000. TCR beta CDR3 regions were amplified from RNA transcripts. A first-round RT-PCR of the TCR CDR3 used the HTBI primer set with the Qiagen OneStep RT-PCR kit. Using fastp at Q25 and MiXCR, TCRdb reprocessed the public reads and kept productive beta chains. Identical CDR3 proteins give one entry, which carries the most common genes and DNA. This sample lists 550,000 to 800,000 distinct CDR3 sequences; approximately 15% were detected once. Around 15% of the sample comes from the top ten. The sample consisted of blood. The receptor set was obtained from a man in his fifties with Graves' hyperthyroidism.

The rearrangement links TRBV25-1 to TRBJ2-1, with 11 bases that match TRBD2. This CDR3 spans 16 amino acids. V gave up 3 bases and J gave up 6 bases; unmatched junction bases: 7. Germline V gene lookup returns CDR1 MGHDK and CDR2 SYGVNS. The CDR3 region is CASSDLSGRAVNEQFF. CDR3 nucleotides: TGTGCCAGCAGTGATCTTAGCGGGAGGGCCGTCAATGAGCAGTTCTTC. The entire variable domain, with the rest obtained from reference TRBV25-1 and TRBJ2-1, is as follows: EADIYQTPRYLVIGTGKKITLECSQTMGHDKMYWYQQDPGMELHLIHYSYGVNSTEKGDLSSESTVSRIRTEHFPLTLESARPSHTSQYLCASSDLSGRAVNEQFFGPGTRLTVL.

This clonotype was detected many times. The chain employs TRBV12-5 and TRBJ1-1; D might be TRBD1 (6 bases). The CDR3 totals 15 residues. Trimming stripped 3 bases from V and 2 bases from J, with 13 bases between. The germline CDR1 and CDR2 sequences are LGHNT and FRNRAP. The CDR3 loop is CASGLIQGSNTEAFF. The CDR3 DNA reads TGTGCTAGTGGTTTAATACAGGGAAGTAACACTGAAGCTTTCTTT.

This clonotype has ten or more counts. The rearrangement uses TRBV18 and TRBJ2-7, with a weak D call TRBD2 (5 bases). The CDR3 is made up of 14 amino acids. V lost 2 bases, J lost 5 bases, and 13 bases lay in between. CDR1 is KGHSH and CDR2 is LQKENI in the germline V gene. CDR3 region: CASSPGLPPNEQYF. The CDR3 region has the DNA TGTGCCAGCTCACCAGGACTGCCTCCTAACGAGCAGTACTTC.

About this clonotype: Its ends do not fully match the called genes, so a read error is possible. The gene calls are TRBV14 and TRBJ2-5; 10 nucleotides line up with TRBD2. The germline V gene has CDR1 SGHDN and CDR2 FVKESK. This CDR3 contains 15 residues. CDR3 sequence: CASNQVLAGAETQYF. Written as DNA, the CDR3 is TGTGCCAGCAACCAAGTGCTAGCGGGAGCAGAGACCCAGTACTTC. The full variable domain, with the rest looked up from reference TRBV14 and TRBJ2-5, is EAGVTQFPSHSVIEKGQTVTLRCDPISGHDNLYWYRRVMGKEIKFLLHFVKESKQDESGMPNNRFLAERTGGTYSTLKVQPAELEDSGVYFCASNQVLAGAETQYFGPGTRLLVL.

V gene TRBV27 combines with J gene TRBJ2-3; TRBD2 aligns across 10 bases. This CDR3 comprises 17 residues. The J segment lost 6 bases and the V segment lost 5 bases, leaving 14 bases of the junction unmatched. Germline values: CDR1 MNHEY, CDR2 SMNVEV (reference sequence). The CDR3 DNA is TGTGCCAGCAGTCCCGGACTAGCGGAGATCTTTCTGGATACGCAGTATTTT. Its protein product is CASSPGLAEIFLDTQYF.

On this clonotype itself: A much larger clone lies a single base off, so this may be a read error. The chain employs TRBV19 and TRBJ1-5; 7 bases agree with TRBD1. Germline CDR1 LNHDA, CDR2 SQIVND (reference sequence). This CDR3 is built from 15 residues. The CDR3: CASKADRVRNQSQHF. In nucleotides, the CDR3 is TGTGCCAGTAAAGCTGACAGGGTACGAAATCAGTCCCAGCATTTT.

The chain joins TRBV27 to TRBJ1-5, with a weak D call TRBD1 (6 bases). Deletions cut 5 bases from V and 1 base from J, with 18 bases between. This CDR3 is built from 17 residues. Germline-derived CDR1 and CDR2 are MNHEY and SMNVEV (reference sequence). CDR3 in DNA: TGTGCCAGCAGTCCCTCGGGGGGCGGAAGAAGCAATCAGCCCCAGCATTTT. Its translation: CASSPSGGGRSNQPQHF.

The chain uses TRBV28 and TRBJ2-7; TRBD1 aligns across 9 bases. CDR1 is MDHEN and CDR2 is SYDVKM in the germline V gene. The V and J ends lost 5 bases and 6 bases, in that order; junction bases with no gene match: 14. The CDR3 contains 16 residues. The CDR3 loop reads CASSHLSGTGKAEQYF. The DNA of the CDR3 is TGTGCCAGCAGTCACCTCTCCGGGACAGGGAAGGCCGAGCAGTACTTC.

The CDR3 DNA sequence: TGTGCCAGCTCACCCTCTCGGGGATCGGGCACTGAAGCTTTCTTT. Translating gives CASSPSRGSGTEAFF. The chain uses TRBV18 and TRBJ1-1; D remains unclear. The CDR3 has 15 amino acids. Between the trimmed V and J ends, which lost 3 bases and 4 bases, there was a span of 15 bases. Germline CDR1 reads KGHSH; CDR2 reads LQKENI.

In its sample, this clonotype was seen many times. The V and J genes are TRBV2 and TRBJ2-3; 8 bases line up with TRBD2. This CDR3 region has 15 residues. The ends lost 4 bases at V and 3 bases at J; junction bases unmatched: 6. Germline loops: CDR1 SNHLY, CDR2 FYNNEI. The DNA for the CDR3 is TGTGCCAGCAGTGGGACGGGAGGGGTGACAGATACGCAGTATTTT. This gives the protein CASSGTGGVTDTQYF.

This CDR3 reads CASSSWTSDQETQYF. The CDR3 DNA follows: TGTGCCAGCAGTTCATGGACTAGCGACCAAGAGACCCAGTACTTC. The V and J genes are TRBV27 and TRBJ2-5; 9 positions agree with TRBD2. V shed 4 bases, J shed 0 bases, and the junction held 3 bases outside the gene matches. Germline assignment: CDR1 MNHEY and CDR2 SMNVEV (reference sequence). CDR3 length: 15 amino acids.

In its sample, this clonotype was seen many times. The chain couples TRBV20-1 to TRBJ2-1; 12 bases align to TRBD2. The CDR3 runs to 13 residues. J was trimmed by 10 bases and V by 8 bases; bases with no gene match: 9. CDR1 and CDR2 (germline): DFQATT, SNEGSKA (reference sequence). DNA of the CDR3: TGCAGTACGGAAGGACTAGCGGGAACCGAGCAGTTCTTC. This encodes CSTEGLAGTEQFF.

The chain uses TRBV7-6 and TRBJ2-7; D tentatively reads TRBD1 or TRBD2 (5 bases each). The CDR3 length is 15 residues. V gave up 3 bases and J gave up 4 bases, with 16 bases separating them. CDR1 and CDR2 from the germline V gene are SGHVS and FNYEAQ. Here the CDR3 DNA reads TGTGCCAGCAGCTTGGGGGATGGCTCTAGGTACGAGCAGTACTTC. Protein sequence: CASSLGDGSRYEQYF.

In its sample, this clonotype was seen a few times. V gene TRBV7-2 combines with J gene TRBJ2-7, with 7 bases that match TRBD1. The germline CDR1 and CDR2 sequences are SGHTA and FQGNSA. The CDR3 has 14 amino acids. V lost 4 bases, J lost 7 bases, and 10 bases stayed unmatched. As DNA, the CDR3 is TGTGCCAGCAGCTCCCCACAGGGGTATGGAGAGCAGTACTTC. As protein: CASSSPQGYGEQYF.

This clonotype was recorded many times. This chain uses TRBV2 with TRBJ1-2; D is unclear. This CDR3 comprises 13 residues. Trimming removed 4 bases at V and 4 bases at J, with 10 bases between. The germline gives CDR1 SNHLY, CDR2 FYNNEI. CDR3 in DNA: TGTGCCAGCAGTGGGGAAGGAACCTATGGCTACACCTTC. Its translation: CASSGEGTYGYTF.

The chain links TRBV28 to TRBJ2-7; 14 positions match TRBD2. The CDR3 is made up of 15 amino acids. V shed 6 bases and J 5 bases; nucleotides not matched to a gene: 6. Germline lookup yields CDR1 MDHEN and CDR2 SYDVKM. CDR3 sequence (DNA): TGTGCCAGCAGGACGGGACTAGCGGGAGCCAACGAGCAGTACTTC. It encodes CASRTGLAGANEQYF.

As to this clonotype: Sequence at one end of the junction differs from germline and may be a read error. The chain has TRBV7-9 and TRBJ1-1; unclear D gene. Germline V gives CDR1 SEHNR, CDR2 FQNEAQ (reference sequence). The CDR3 spans 16 residues. DNA of the CDR3: TGCGCCAGCAGCCAAGATATCGCGGGCGGGAACACTGAAGCTTTCTTT. Amino acid sequence: CASSQDIAGGNTEAFF.

The table lists this clonotype with a few counts. The chain recombines TRBV3-1 with TRBJ1-1, with a weak D call TRBD1 (5 bases). The germline V and J ends were trimmed by 0 bases and 6 bases, with 14 bases remaining between them. The CDR3 sequence is 15 residues long. Looked up from germline, CDR1 is LGHDT and CDR2 is YNNKEL (reference sequence). The CDR3 is CASSQETRTPPEAFF. The CDR3 DNA is TGTGCCAGCAGCCAAGAGACTCGGACACCACCTGAAGCTTTCTTT.

Comments on this clonotype: Since no conserved phenylalanine or tryptophan closes the CDR3, a read error is the likely cause. The V gene is TRBV7-6, the J gene TRBJ2-2, with unresolved D. Germline V CDR1 and CDR2: SGHVS, FNYEAQ. The CDR3 has 14 residues. The V end lost 1 base, the J end lost 1 base, and 4 bases lay between the germline ends. CDR3 coding DNA: TGTGCCAGCAGCTTAGGGCAGAACACCGGGGAGCTGTTTTTG. It encodes CASSLGQNTGELFL.

There are many counts of this clonotype. This chain joins TRBV5-1 and TRBJ2-3; D is unresolved. Trimming shortened V by 4 bases and J by 4 bases, and 19 bases separated the two germline ends. The CDR3 has 16 residues. Germline CDR1 is SGHRS and CDR2 is YFSETQ. CDR3 nucleotides: TGCGCCAGCAGCCAAGCAGACTGGCGATTATCAGATACGCAGTATTTT. It yields the protein CASSQADWRLSDTQYF.

This clonotype has only a few counts. This sequence joins TRBV7-3 and TRBJ2-1; 7 bases agree with TRBD2. Germline V gives CDR1 SGHTA, CDR2 FQGTGA. This CDR3 has 15 amino acids. J lost 4 bases, V lost 1 base, and 4 bases had no gene match. For the CDR3, the DNA is TGTGCCAGCAGCTTAAGGGGGGACTATTACAATGAGCAGTTCTTC. This codes for CASSLRGDYYNEQFF.